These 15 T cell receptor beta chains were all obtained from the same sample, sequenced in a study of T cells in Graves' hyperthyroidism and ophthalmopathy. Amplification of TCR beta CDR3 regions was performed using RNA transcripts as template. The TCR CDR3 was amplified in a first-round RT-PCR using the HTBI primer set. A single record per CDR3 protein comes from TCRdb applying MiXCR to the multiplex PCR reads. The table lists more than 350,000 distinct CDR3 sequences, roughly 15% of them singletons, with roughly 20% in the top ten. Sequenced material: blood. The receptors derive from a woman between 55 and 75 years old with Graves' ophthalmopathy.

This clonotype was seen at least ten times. CDR3 nucleotide sequence: TGTGCCAGCAGCTTAGATGCAGGGCCCTACGAGCAGTACTTC. It encodes CASSLDAGPYEQYF. V usage is TRBV7-9 and J usage is TRBJ2-7; possibly TRBD1 for D (5 bases). The CDR3 length is 14 residues. Germline values: CDR1 SEHNR, CDR2 FQNEAQ (reference sequence). V lost 1 base and J 2 bases, leaving 9 bases between the germline ends.

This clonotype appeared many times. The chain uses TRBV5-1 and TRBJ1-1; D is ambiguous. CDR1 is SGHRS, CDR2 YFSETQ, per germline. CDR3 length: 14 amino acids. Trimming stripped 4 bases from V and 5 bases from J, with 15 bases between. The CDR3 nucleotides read TGCGCCAGCAGCCTGGCAAGGATGGGGACTGAAGCTTTCTTT. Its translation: CASSLARMGTEAFF.

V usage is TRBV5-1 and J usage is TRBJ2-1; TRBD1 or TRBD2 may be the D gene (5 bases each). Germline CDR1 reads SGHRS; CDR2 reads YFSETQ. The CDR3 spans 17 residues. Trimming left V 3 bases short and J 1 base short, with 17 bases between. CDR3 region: CASSSLGEGKSYNEQFF. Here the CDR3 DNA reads TGCGCCAGCAGCTCGTTGGGTGAGGGGAAATCCTACAATGAGCAGTTCTTC.

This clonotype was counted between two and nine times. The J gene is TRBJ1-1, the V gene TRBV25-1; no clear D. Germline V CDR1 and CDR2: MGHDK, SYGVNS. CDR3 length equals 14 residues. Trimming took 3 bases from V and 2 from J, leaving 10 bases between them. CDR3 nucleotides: TGTGCCAGCAGTGATTCTAACAGCAACACTGAAGCTTTCTTT. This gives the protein CASSDSNSNTEAFF. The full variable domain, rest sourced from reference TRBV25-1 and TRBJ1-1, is EADIYQTPRYLVIGTGKKITLECSQTMGHDKMYWYQQDPGMELHLIHYSYGVNSTEKGDLSSESTVSRIRTEHFPLTLESARPSHTSQYLCASSDSNSNTEAFFGQGTRLTVV.

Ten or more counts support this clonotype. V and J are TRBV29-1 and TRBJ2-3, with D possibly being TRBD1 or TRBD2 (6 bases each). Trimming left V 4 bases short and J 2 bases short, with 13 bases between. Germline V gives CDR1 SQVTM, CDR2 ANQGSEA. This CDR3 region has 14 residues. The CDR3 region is CSVGGWGATDTQYF. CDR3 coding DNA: TGCAGCGTTGGGGGCTGGGGGGCCACAGATACGCAGTATTTT.

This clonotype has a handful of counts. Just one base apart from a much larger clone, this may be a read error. In DNA, the CDR3 is TGTGCCAGCAGTCGAGGGGCTATAGGGGACGCTAACACTGAAGCTTTCTTT. Translation gives CASSRGAIGDANTEAFF. J is TRBJ1-1 and V is TRBV6-1; D perhaps matches TRBD1 (5 bases). The V and J ends lost 5 bases and 2 bases respectively, with 21 bases between them. Germline CDR1 MNHNS, CDR2 SASEGT. The CDR3 consists of 17 residues.

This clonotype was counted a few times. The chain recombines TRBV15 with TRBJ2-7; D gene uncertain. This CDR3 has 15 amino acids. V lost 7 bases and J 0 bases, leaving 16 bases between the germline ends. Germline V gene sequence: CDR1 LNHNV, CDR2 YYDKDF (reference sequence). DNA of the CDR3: TGTGCCACCAAATCCACGGACGGGCCCTCCTACGAGCAGTACTTC. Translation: CATKSTDGPSYEQYF. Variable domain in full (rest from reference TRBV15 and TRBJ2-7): DAMVIQNPRYQVTQFGKPVTLSCSQTLNHNVMYWYQQKSSQAPKLLFHYYDKDFNNEADTPDNFQSRRPNTSFCFLDIRSPGLGDTAMYLCATKSTDGPSYEQYFGPGTRLTVT.

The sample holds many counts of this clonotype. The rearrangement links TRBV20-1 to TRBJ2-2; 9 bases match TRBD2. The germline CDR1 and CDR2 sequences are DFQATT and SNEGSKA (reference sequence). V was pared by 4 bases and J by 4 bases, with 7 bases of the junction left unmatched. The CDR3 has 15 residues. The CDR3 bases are TGCAGTGCTATAGCGGGAGAGCGTGGCACCGGGGAGCTGTTTTTT. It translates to CSAIAGERGTGELFF.

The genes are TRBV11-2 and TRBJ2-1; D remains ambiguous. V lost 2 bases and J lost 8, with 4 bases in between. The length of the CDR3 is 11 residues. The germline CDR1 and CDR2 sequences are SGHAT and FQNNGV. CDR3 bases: TGTGCCAGCAGCTTAACCCATGAGCAGTTCTTC. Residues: CASSLTHEQFF.

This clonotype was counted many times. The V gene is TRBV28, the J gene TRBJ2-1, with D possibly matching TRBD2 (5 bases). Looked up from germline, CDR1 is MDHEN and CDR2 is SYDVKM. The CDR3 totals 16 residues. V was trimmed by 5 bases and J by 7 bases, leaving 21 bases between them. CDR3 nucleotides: TGTGCCAGCAGTCCTCAGAGGGCCTACAGCGGAAATGAGCAGTTCTTC. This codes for CASSPQRAYSGNEQFF.

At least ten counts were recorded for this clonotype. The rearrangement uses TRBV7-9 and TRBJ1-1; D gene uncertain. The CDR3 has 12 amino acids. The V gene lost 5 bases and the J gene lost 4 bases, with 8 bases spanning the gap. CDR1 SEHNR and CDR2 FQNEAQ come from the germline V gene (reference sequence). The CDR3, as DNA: TGTGCCAGCAGCGTCGAGGCCACTGAAGCTTTCTTT. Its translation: CASSVEATEAFF.

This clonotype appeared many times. CDR3 coding DNA: TGTGCCAGCAGCCCGAGGTATGGGGAGGATCGGCCCCAGCATTTT. This translates into CASSPRYGEDRPQHF. The chain employs TRBV5-5 and TRBJ1-5; D not resolved. The V end was cut by 4 bases, the J end by 9 bases, with 20 bases between. The CDR3 length is 15 residues. Germline lookup yields CDR1 SGHKS and CDR2 YYEKEE (reference sequence).

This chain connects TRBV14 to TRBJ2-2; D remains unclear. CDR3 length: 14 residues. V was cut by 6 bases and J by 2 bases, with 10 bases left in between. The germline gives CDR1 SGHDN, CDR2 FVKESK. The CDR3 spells CASRNQLNTGELFF. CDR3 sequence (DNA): TGTGCCAGCAGGAACCAGCTTAACACCGGGGAGCTGTTTTTT. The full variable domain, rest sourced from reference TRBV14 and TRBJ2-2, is EAGVTQFPSHSVIEKGQTVTLRCDPISGHDNLYWYRRVMGKEIKFLLHFVKESKQDESGMPNNRFLAERTGGTYSTLKVQPAELEDSGVYFCASRNQLNTGELFFGEGSRLTVL.

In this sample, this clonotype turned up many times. The CDR3 here is CASSPGHTTEQYF. The CDR3 DNA sequence: TGTGCCAGCAGCCCCGGACACACGACCGAGCAGTACTTC. This chain joins TRBV7-9 and TRBJ2-7; D perhaps matches TRBD1 (5 bases). The CDR3 sequence is 13 residues long. Germline V CDR1 and CDR2: SEHNR, FQNEAQ (reference sequence). Trimming removed 5 bases from V and 6 bases from J, with 14 bases in between.

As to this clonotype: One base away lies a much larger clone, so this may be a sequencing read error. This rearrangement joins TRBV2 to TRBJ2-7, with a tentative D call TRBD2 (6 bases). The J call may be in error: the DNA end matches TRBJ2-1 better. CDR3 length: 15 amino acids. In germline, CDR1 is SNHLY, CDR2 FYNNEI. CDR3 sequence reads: CASSVPGRQTYEQFF. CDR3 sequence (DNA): TGTGCCAGCAGTGTCCCAGGGAGGCAAACCTACGAGCAGTTCTTC.